Below are 10 T cell receptor beta chains sequenced from a single sample in a study of CD8 T cells in Susac syndrome (dated 2019 in TCRdb). Libraries were built with the immunoSEQ multiplex PCR assay. RNA was extracted using the RNeasy kit, and roughly 0.5 to 1 microgram was reverse transcribed with random hexamers. TCRdb passed the public sequencing reads through fastp at Q25 and MiXCR, retaining productive beta sequences. Rows merge per CDR3 protein into single entries with the most common DNA and genes. This sample lists approximately 230,000 distinct CDR3 sequences; 90% to 95% were detected once. The top ten clonotypes cover 0.07% to 0.09% of the sample. What was sequenced was CD4+ T cells from PBMCs. Receptor source: a human donor with multiple sclerosis.

V usage is TRBV3-1 and J usage is TRBJ2-3; D is unclear. CDR3 size: 15 residues. The V end lost 3 bases, the J end lost 1 base, and 11 bases lay between the germline ends. Germline V gives CDR1 LGHDT, CDR2 YNNKEL (reference sequence). CDR3 protein: CASSHRPPGTDTQYF. CDR3 in DNA: TGTGCCAGCAGCCATAGGCCACCGGGCACAGATACGCAGTATTTT.

This chain connects TRBV12-3 or TRBV12-4 to TRBJ2-5; D uncertain. This CDR3 is built from 14 residues. Between the trimmed V and J ends, which lost 5 bases and 5 bases, there was a span of 15 bases. The CDR3 region is CASSQFYPRETQYF. In DNA form, the CDR3 reads TGTGCCAGCAGTCAATTCTATCCGCGGGAGACCCAGTACTTC.

V and J are TRBV6-5 and TRBJ1-1, with D possibly being TRBD1 (5 bases). The CDR3 totals 16 residues. The germline V gene encodes CDR1 MNHEY and CDR2 SVGAGI. V was cut by 0 bases and J by 8 bases, with 19 bases left in between. CDR3 amino acids: CASSYSTGGGLLEAFF. The CDR3 bases are TGTGCCAGCAGTTACTCGACGGGGGGAGGATTATTGGAAGCTTTCTTT.

This rearrangement joins TRBV6-1 to TRBJ1-6; D is uncertain. Germline-derived CDR1 and CDR2 are MNHNS and SASEGT. The germline V and J ends were trimmed by 7 bases and 7 bases, with 14 bases remaining between them. The CDR3 length is 14 residues. The CDR3 bases are TGTGCCAGCAAGAGGGTTGGAGAAAATTCACCCCTCCACTTT. It codes for CASKRVGENSPLHF.

The genes are TRBV29-1 and TRBJ2-3, with no clear D. The CDR3 covers 13 residues. Trimming pared 6 bases from V and 6 bases from J, leaving 16 bases between. Germline lookup yields CDR1 SQVTM and CDR2 ANQGSEA. The CDR3 is CSVAGPNGDTQYF. The CDR3 DNA is TGCAGCGTAGCCGGGCCTAACGGGGATACGCAGTATTTT.

This chain joins TRBV6-6 and TRBJ2-6, with D tentatively TRBD1 (5 bases). The germline gives CDR1 MNHNY, CDR2 SVGAGI (reference sequence). CDR3 length: 13 residues. The V gene lost 8 bases and the J gene lost 4 bases, with 9 bases spanning the gap. The CDR3 sequence is CASAGSGANVLTF. The CDR3 DNA reads as TGTGCCAGCGCAGGGTCCGGGGCCAACGTCCTGACTTTC.

J is TRBJ2-3 and V is TRBV2; no clear D gene. CDR1 is SNHLY, CDR2 FYNNEI, per germline. Trimming removed 2 bases at V and 6 bases at J, with 6 bases between. This CDR3 region has 12 residues. The DNA for the CDR3 is TGTGCCAGCAGTGAATCGTTGGATACGCAGTATTTT. Amino acid sequence: CASSESLDTQYF.

As DNA, the CDR3 is TGTGCCTGGAGGATCAGGGGGCTGGAGGGCTACACCTTC. It translates to CAWRIRGLEGYTF. V usage is TRBV30 and J usage is TRBJ1-2; 8 nucleotides match TRBD1. This CDR3 spans 13 amino acids. The V segment lost 3 bases and the J segment 8 bases; nucleotides outside the gene matches: 8. Per the germline V gene, CDR1 is GTSNPN and CDR2 is SVGIG (reference sequence).

The chain's CDR3 is CSLTSGGRNEQFF. CDR3 nucleotide sequence: TGCAGTCTTACTAGCGGGGGGAGGAATGAGCAGTTCTTC. The V and J genes are TRBV20-1 and TRBJ2-1; 12 positions match TRBD2. With 8 bases clipped from V and 7 bases from J, the junction kept 6 bases outside the gene matches. CDR3 length: 13 residues. Germline-derived CDR1 and CDR2 are DFQATT and SNEGSKA (reference sequence).

A word on this clonotype: The missing conserved phenylalanine or tryptophan at the end of this CDR3 makes a read error likely. This CDR3 reads CAWRKSMNTEAFL. DNA of the CDR3: TGTGCCTGGAGGAAGTCCATGAACACTGAAGCTTTCCTT. J is TRBJ1-1 and V is TRBV30, with unresolved D. V was trimmed by 3 bases and J by 0 bases, leaving 8 bases between them. The CDR3 spans 13 residues. The germline CDR1 and CDR2 sequences are GTSNPN and SVGIG (reference sequence).